These 28 T cell receptor beta chains came from one sample sequenced in a study of T cells after yellow fever vaccination. TCRdb used MiXCR to reprocess the 5' RACE reads, holding one entry per CDR3 protein. The sample consists of about 320,000 distinct CDR3 sequences, around 6.8% of them appearing once. The sample in question was PBMCs, obtained more than 35 days after the first yellow fever vaccination. Receptor source: a man aged 18-30 years who received the YFV17D yellow fever vaccine.

Many counts were recorded for this clonotype. The V call is TRBV6-5, the J call TRBJ2-5, with D maybe TRBD1 (6 bases). Deletions cut 4 bases from V and 7 bases from J, with 16 bases between. This CDR3 contains 14 residues. The germline V gene encodes CDR1 MNHEY and CDR2 SVGAGI. CDR3 sequence reads: CASSSGEVQVTQYF. The CDR3 DNA reads TGTGCCAGCAGTTCAGGGGAAGTTCAGGTGACCCAGTACTTC.

This clonotype was recorded at least ten times. The rearrangement uses TRBV12-3 or TRBV12-4 and TRBJ2-2; weak D call: TRBD2 (5 bases). The CDR3 extends over 14 amino acids. Trimming cost V 6 bases and J 7 bases, with 15 bases left between them. The CDR3 DNA reads TGTGCCAGCAGCCCCCGACCGGCGGGCGGGGAGCTGTTTTTT. It specifies CASSPRPAGGELFF.

This clonotype has just a few counts. The chain recombines TRBV6-5 with TRBJ1-1; D is perhaps TRBD1 (6 bases). Germline loops: CDR1 MNHEY, CDR2 SVGAGI. V was cut by 1 base and J by 7 bases, with 10 bases left in between. The CDR3 spans 13 residues. The CDR3 region has the DNA TGTGCCAGCAGTTACTTCGGACAGTTTGAAGCTTTCTTT. It yields the protein CASSYFGQFEAFF.

The chain combines TRBV27 with TRBJ2-4, with D possibly matching TRBD1 (5 bases). V lost 2 bases and J lost 2, with 7 bases in between. The CDR3 extends over 14 amino acids. The germline CDR1 and CDR2 sequences are MNHEY and SMNVEV (reference sequence). CDR3 protein: CASSLGASKNIQYF. The CDR3 DNA reads TGTGCCAGCAGTTTAGGGGCTTCCAAAAACATTCAGTACTTC.

There are many counts of this clonotype. The V and J genes are TRBV7-2 and TRBJ2-1; the D gene could be TRBD1 or TRBD2 (6 bases each). The germline CDR1 and CDR2 sequences are SGHTA and FQGNSA. V lost 2 bases and J lost 9, with 23 bases in between. The CDR3 extends over 17 amino acids. The CDR3 DNA sequence: TGTGCCAGCAGCTTACGGGGGCCTGGGCAGGGTGGTCGTGAGCAGTTCTTC. Protein sequence: CASSLRGPGQGGREQFF.

The genes are TRBV11-2 and TRBJ1-1; the match to TRBD1 covers 7 bases. Per the germline V gene, CDR1 is SGHAT and CDR2 is FQNNGV. V dropped 3 bases and J dropped 4; count of bases not matched to a gene: 8. The CDR3 length is 15 residues. CDR3 residues: CASSFAGGSRTEAFF. CDR3 DNA sequence: TGTGCCAGCAGCTTCGCAGGGGGAAGTCGCACTGAAGCTTTCTTT.

The sample holds a few counts of this clonotype. This chain connects TRBV30 to TRBJ2-7; D possibly uses TRBD1 or TRBD2 (5 bases each). Per the germline V gene, CDR1 is GTSNPN and CDR2 is SVGIG (reference sequence). The CDR3 has 15 residues. Trimming removed 3 bases at V and 7 bases at J, with 22 bases between. The CDR3, as DNA: TGTGCCTGGAGCGGACGGGGTTTCAGGGAAGAGGAGCAGTACTTC. It specifies CAWSGRGFREEEQYF. Full variable domain (remainder filled in from reference TRBV30 and TRBJ2-7): SQTIHQWPATLVQPVGSPLSLECTVEGTSNPNLYWYRQAAGRGLQLLFYSVGIGQISSEVPQNLSASRPQDRQFILSSKKLLLSDSGFYLCAWSGRGFREEEQYFGPGTRLTVT.

The chain employs TRBV5-1 and TRBJ2-2; 9 bases align to TRBD1. J lost 2 bases, V lost 7 bases, and 3 bases had no gene match. The CDR3 is made up of 14 amino acids. Germline-derived CDR1 and CDR2 are SGHRS and YFSETQ. CDR3 sequence: CASGTGSNTGELFF. The CDR3, as DNA: TGCGCCAGCGGGACAGGGTCCAACACCGGGGAGCTGTTTTTT.

Ten or more counts support this clonotype. This chain uses TRBV9 with TRBJ1-6; TRBD1 might be the D (5 bases). The CDR3 contains 15 residues. Germline V lookup: CDR1 SGDLS, CDR2 YYNGEE. The V and J ends lost 7 bases and 3 bases respectively, with 14 bases between them. The CDR3 DNA is TGTGCCAGCGGGGGGGGACGGGACTATAATTCACCCCTCCACTTT. This translates into CASGGGRDYNSPLHF.

This clonotype was counted many times. The V call is TRBV12-3 or TRBV12-4, the J call TRBJ1-5; D possibly corresponds to TRBD1 (5 bases). Trimming cost V 5 bases and J 7 bases, with 15 bases left between them. The length of the CDR3 is 14 residues. CDR3 in amino acids: CASSLSGPSQPQHF. DNA of the CDR3: TGTGCCAGCAGTCTCTCAGGGCCTAGCCAGCCCCAGCATTTT.

This clonotype appeared a few times. The rearrangement joins TRBV28 to TRBJ2-2; D is unclear. Germline CDR1 reads MDHEN; CDR2 reads SYDVKM. The CDR3 loop spans 19 amino acids. Trimming removed 3 bases at V and 6 bases at J, with 26 bases between. The CDR3 nucleotides are TGTGCCAGCAGTTTTCTTGCCGCCAGGCCGGCGCTCGGCGCCGGGGAGCTGTTTTTT. This sequence encodes CASSFLAARPALGAGELFF.

This clonotype has more than one count but fewer than ten. Written as DNA, the CDR3 is TGTGCCAGCAGCTTGGGGACAGGGGGGAGCTCCACTGAAGCTTTCTTT. It yields the protein CASSLGTGGSSTEAFF. This chain connects TRBV7-9 to TRBJ1-1; 11 bases line up with TRBD1. Germline values: CDR1 SEHNR, CDR2 FQNEAQ (reference sequence). The trim removed 3 bases at V and 4 bases at J, leaving 7 bases unmatched. This CDR3 is built from 16 residues.

V and J are TRBV27 and TRBJ1-6, with no clear D. Trimming took 4 bases from V and 0 from J, leaving 13 bases between them. This CDR3 region has 17 residues. The V gene's germline CDR1 is MNHEY and CDR2 SMNVEV (reference sequence). The DNA of the CDR3 is TGTGCCAGCAGTTCCTCCCCGGCGAGCTCCTATAATTCACCCCTCCACTTT. Encoded protein: CASSSSPASSYNSPLHF.

This chain connects TRBV7-3 to TRBJ1-1, with D unresolved. In germline, CDR1 is SGHTA, CDR2 FQGTGA. V was shortened by 4 bases and J by 4 bases, with 13 bases between the two germline ends. This CDR3 is built from 14 residues. In DNA, the CDR3 is TGTGCCAGCAGCTCCGGAGGAGTGGGCACTGAAGCTTTCTTT. Encoded protein: CASSSGGVGTEAFF.

At least ten counts were recorded for this clonotype. The rearrangement links TRBV7-9 to TRBJ2-7; 8 bases fit TRBD1. The germline V gene has CDR1 SEHNR and CDR2 FQNEAQ (reference sequence). This CDR3 contains 12 residues. With 5 bases clipped from V and 3 bases from J, the junction kept 0 bases outside the gene matches. CDR3 nucleotide sequence: TGTGCCAGCAGCGGACAGGGCTACGAGCAGTACGTC. Protein product: CASSGQGYEQYV.

V usage is TRBV18 and J usage is TRBJ2-7; D may be TRBD1 (5 bases). The V gene lost 0 bases and the J gene lost 0 bases, with 9 bases spanning the gap. The length of the CDR3 is 15 residues. Germline-derived CDR1 and CDR2 are KGHSH and LQKENI. The DNA of the CDR3 is TGTGCCAGCTCACCACCCAGGGCTCACTCCTACGAGCAGTACTTC. Translation gives CASSPPRAHSYEQYF.

A few counts support this clonotype. J is TRBJ1-6 and V is TRBV15, with TRBD1 matching over 8 bases. V was pared by 0 bases and J by 7 bases, with 5 bases of the junction left unmatched. The CDR3 has 16 residues. Germline V gene lookup returns CDR1 LNHNV and CDR2 YYDKDF (reference sequence). Written as DNA, the CDR3 is TGTGCCACCAGCAGAGATCCGGACAGGGTAAATTCACCCCTCCACTTT. As protein: CATSRDPDRVNSPLHF.

The chain carries TRBV20-1 and TRBJ2-3, with 9 bases aligning to TRBD2. The germline V gene has CDR1 DFQATT and CDR2 SNEGSKA (reference sequence). The V and J ends lost 3 bases and 2 bases, in that order; junction bases with no gene match: 3. CDR3 length equals 14 residues. The CDR3 is CSASTSGLTDTQYF. The CDR3 DNA follows: TGCAGTGCTAGCACTAGCGGGCTCACAGATACGCAGTATTTT.

The gene calls are TRBV7-9 and TRBJ2-1; D might be TRBD1 (5 bases). The V gene's germline CDR1 is SEHNR and CDR2 FQNEAQ (reference sequence). Trimming removed 5 bases at V and 6 bases at J, with 23 bases between. The CDR3 runs to 17 residues. The CDR3 sequence: CASSPGRLGVLVNEQFF. The CDR3 bases are TGTGCCAGCAGCCCTGGAAGGTTAGGGGTGCTGGTCAATGAGCAGTTCTTC.

The V and J genes are TRBV25-1 and TRBJ2-7; 8 nucleotides align to TRBD2. J lost 5 bases, V lost 10 bases, and 13 bases had no gene match. This CDR3 spans 14 amino acids. CDR1 MGHDK and CDR2 SYGVNS come from the germline V gene. CDR3 bases: TGTGCCACCCTTTTAAGCGGGGGTAGAAACGAGCAGTACTTC. It is translated as CATLLSGGRNEQYF.

This clonotype was seen a handful of times. The V call is TRBV5-1, the J call TRBJ1-5; TRBD1 is a possible D gene (5 bases). CDR1 is SGHRS and CDR2 is YFSETQ in the germline V gene. The CDR3 is 14 residues long. Trimming stripped 3 bases from V and 5 bases from J, with 12 bases between. CDR3 loop: CASSSGGVDQPQHF. The CDR3, as DNA: TGCGCCAGCAGCTCAGGAGGGGTGGATCAGCCCCAGCATTTT.

This clonotype showed up many times. The chain combines TRBV7-8 with TRBJ2-6; possible D gene TRBD1, 6 bases. From germline, CDR1 is SGHVS and CDR2 FQNEAQ. The germline V and J ends were trimmed by 5 bases and 0 bases, with 11 bases remaining between them. The CDR3 runs 16 residues. The CDR3 spells CASSVQGNSGANVLTF. CDR3 nucleotides: TGTGCCAGCAGCGTTCAGGGGAACTCTGGGGCCAACGTCCTGACTTTC.

At least ten counts were recorded for this clonotype. The chain combines TRBV7-8 with TRBJ1-4; 9 bases are a match to TRBD1. The CDR3 sequence is 16 residues long. V gave up 3 bases and J gave up 4 bases; unmatched junction bases: 6. Germline CDR1 SGHVS, CDR2 FQNEAQ. The DNA for the CDR3 is TGTGCCAGCAGCTTCCACAGGGGGCGAGATAATGAAAAACTGTTTTTT. Encoded protein: CASSFHRGRDNEKLFF.

This clonotype turned up a few times. The rearrangement links TRBV5-5 to TRBJ2-7; a weak D match, TRBD2 (5 bases). There are 15 residues in the CDR3. Germline CDR1 SGHKS, CDR2 YYEKEE (reference sequence). V gave up 0 bases and J gave up 0 bases, with 10 bases separating them. The CDR3 region is CASSLEWESSYEQYF. CDR3 in DNA: TGTGCCAGCAGCTTGGAGTGGGAGAGCTCCTACGAGCAGTACTTC. The complete variable domain, with remaining parts taken from reference TRBV5-5 and TRBJ2-7, reads DAGVTQSPTHLIKTRGQQVTLRCSPISGHKSVSWYQQVLGQGPQFIFQYYEKEERGRGNFPDRFSARQFPNYSSELNVNALLLGDSALYLCASSLEWESSYEQYFGPGTRLTVT.

This clonotype has at least ten counts. J is TRBJ1-6 and V is TRBV7-2; no clear D gene. CDR3 length: 16 residues. V was trimmed by 2 bases and J by 0 bases, leaving 8 bases between them. Germline V gene data show CDR1 as SGHTA and CDR2 as FQGNSA. CDR3 DNA sequence: TGTGCCAGCAGCTTATCGGGGTCCTCCTATAATTCACCCCTCCACTTT. This encodes CASSLSGSSYNSPLHF.

Worth noting for this clonotype: Since a much larger clone is just one base distant, this may be a read error. The chain carries TRBV15 and TRBJ2-5; D tentatively fits TRBD1 or TRBD2 (5 bases each). Germline V gives CDR1 LNHNV, CDR2 YYDKDF (reference sequence). This CDR3 has 15 residues. With 0 bases removed from V and 1 base from J, the gap between germline ends came to 9 bases. The CDR3 DNA is TGTGCCACCAGCAGAGAGAGGGGTAGCCAAGAGACCCAGTACTTC. It encodes CATSRERGSQETQYF.

This chain uses TRBV5-1 with TRBJ1-2; tentatively, D is TRBD1 (6 bases). Germline loops: CDR1 SGHRS, CDR2 YFSETQ. V was trimmed by 0 bases and J by 6 bases, leaving 12 bases between them. The CDR3 extends over 14 amino acids. The CDR3 nucleotides are TGCGCCAGCAGCTTGGGAGGCGCAGGGGATGGCTACACCTTC. Residues: CASSLGGAGDGYTF.

This clonotype was detected ten times or more. The V gene is TRBV27, the J gene TRBJ1-5; D is uncertain. V gave up 6 bases and J gave up 3 bases, with 9 bases separating them. Per the germline V gene, CDR1 is MNHEY and CDR2 is SMNVEV (reference sequence). The CDR3 is 13 residues long. The CDR3 protein is CASSSANNQPQHF. The CDR3 nucleotides read TGTGCCAGCAGCTCGGCCAACAATCAGCCCCAGCATTTT.